This T cell receptor beta chain was recorded in a study of CD8+ T cells in alopecia areata. Across the study: Treatment of the treated patients consisted of oral tofacitinib, 5 to 10 mg twice daily. Tofacitinib ran for 6 to 18 months before 6 months off drug.

This clone was observed once. From germline, CDR1 is SGDLS and CDR2 YYNGEE. Trimming cost V 0 bases and J 0 bases, with 7 bases left between them. The CDR3 consists of 16 residues. The treatment: oral pan-JAK inhibitor, 5-10 mg twice daily. Separation by sorting yielded CD4+ and CD8+ T cells from PBMCs. Extraction of RNA preceded its reverse transcription into cDNA, which served as the sequencing template. Assay: immunoSEQ multiplex PCR; the TCRdb copy retains only in-frame clones and omits some. This sample has a few hundred thousand clones, with 30% to 40% found just once. Sequences were derived from CD4+ T cells sorted from blood, sampled at approximately week 30, from a patient treated with tofacitinib. V and J are TRBV9 and TRBJ1-6; D remains ambiguous. This TCR derives from a human donor with alopecia areata. The CDR3 DNA is TGTGCCAGCAGCGTAGAACCGAGCTCCTATAATTCACCCCTCCACTTT. Translating gives CASSVEPSSYNSPLHF.